This record concerns one TCR beta chain sequence. Antigen unknown. This record belongs to a study of cytomegalovirus exposure and HLA in healthy donors. It was with 60 Vbeta and 13 Jbeta primers that the PCR ran. Data came from immunoSEQ multiplex PCR; TCRdb stores just in-frame clones and leaves some out. The table lists roughly 42,000 clones. General study findings and limits: Clonal expansion was found to be greater in HLA-associated TCR beta chains than in equally common others in a later analysis. Indistinguishable V segments, including TRBV6-2 and TRBV6-3, were excluded.

Per germline, CDR1 MNHEY and CDR2 SVGAGI. The CDR3 contains 16 residues. The V gene lost 0 bases and the J gene lost 1 base, with 13 bases spanning the gap. The sequencing input was PBMCs. The gene calls are TRBV6-5 and TRBJ2-7, with D maybe TRBD1 (6 bases). The TCR comes from a man aged 25 to 45 in good health and CMV-seronegative. CDR3 sequence reads: CASSYSPRDISYEQYF. Here the CDR3 DNA reads TGTGCCAGCAGTTACTCCCCCCGGGACATTTCCTACGAGCAGTACTTC.